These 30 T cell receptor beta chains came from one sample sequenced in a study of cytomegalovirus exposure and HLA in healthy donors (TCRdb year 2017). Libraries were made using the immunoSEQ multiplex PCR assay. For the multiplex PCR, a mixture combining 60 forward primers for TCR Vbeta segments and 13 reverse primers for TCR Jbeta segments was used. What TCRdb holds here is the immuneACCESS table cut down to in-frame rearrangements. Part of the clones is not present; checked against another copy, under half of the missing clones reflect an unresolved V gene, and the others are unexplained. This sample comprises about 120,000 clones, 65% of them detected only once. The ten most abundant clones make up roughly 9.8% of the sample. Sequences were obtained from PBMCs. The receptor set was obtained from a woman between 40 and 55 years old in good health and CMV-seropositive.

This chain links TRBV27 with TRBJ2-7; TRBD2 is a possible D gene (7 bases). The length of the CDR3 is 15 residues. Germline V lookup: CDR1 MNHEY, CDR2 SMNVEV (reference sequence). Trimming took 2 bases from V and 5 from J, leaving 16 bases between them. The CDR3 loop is CASSLRGGGIHEQYF. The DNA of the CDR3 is TGTGCCAGCAGTTTACGAGGGGGAGGGATCCACGAGCAGTACTTC.

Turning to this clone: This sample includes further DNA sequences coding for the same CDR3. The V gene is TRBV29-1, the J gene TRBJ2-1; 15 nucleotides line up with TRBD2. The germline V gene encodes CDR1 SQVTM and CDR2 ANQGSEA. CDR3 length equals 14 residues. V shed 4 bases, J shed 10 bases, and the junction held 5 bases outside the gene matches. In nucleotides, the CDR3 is TGCAGCGTTGCCGGACTAGCGGGGGGGGACGAGCAGTTCTTC. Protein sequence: CSVAGLAGGDEQFF.

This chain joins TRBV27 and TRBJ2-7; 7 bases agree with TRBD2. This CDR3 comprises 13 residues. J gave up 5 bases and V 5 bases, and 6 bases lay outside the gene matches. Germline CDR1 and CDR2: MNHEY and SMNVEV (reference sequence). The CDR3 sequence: CASSLTSAHEQYF. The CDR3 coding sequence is TGTGCCAGCAGTCTTACTAGCGCCCACGAGCAGTACTTC.

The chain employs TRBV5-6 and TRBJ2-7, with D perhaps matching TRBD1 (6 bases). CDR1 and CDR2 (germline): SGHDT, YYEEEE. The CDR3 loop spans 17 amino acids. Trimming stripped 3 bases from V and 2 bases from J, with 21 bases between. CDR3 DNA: TGTGCCAGCAGCTCCATACAGGGACCTACGAACCCCTACGAGCAGTACTTC. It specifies CASSSIQGPTNPYEQYF.

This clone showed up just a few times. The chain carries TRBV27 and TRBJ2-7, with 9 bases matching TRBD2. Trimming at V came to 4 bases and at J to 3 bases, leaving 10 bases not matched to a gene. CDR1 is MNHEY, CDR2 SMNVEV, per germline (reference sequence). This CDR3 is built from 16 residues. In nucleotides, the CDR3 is TGTGCCAGCAGTTCAACCCCTGGGACTAGCAACTACGAGCAGTACTTC. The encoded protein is CASSSTPGTSNYEQYF.

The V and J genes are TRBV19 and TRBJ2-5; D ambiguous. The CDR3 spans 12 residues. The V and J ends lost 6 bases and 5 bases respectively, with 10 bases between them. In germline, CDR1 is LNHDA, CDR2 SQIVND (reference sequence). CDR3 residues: CASRSAQETQYF. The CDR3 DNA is TGTGCCAGTAGAAGCGCTCAGGAGACCCAGTACTTC.

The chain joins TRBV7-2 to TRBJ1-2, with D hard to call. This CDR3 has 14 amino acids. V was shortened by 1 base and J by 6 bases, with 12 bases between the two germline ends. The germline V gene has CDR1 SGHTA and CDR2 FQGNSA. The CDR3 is CASSLDMLGDGYTF. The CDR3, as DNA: TGTGCCAGCAGCTTAGATATGTTGGGAGATGGCTACACCTTC.

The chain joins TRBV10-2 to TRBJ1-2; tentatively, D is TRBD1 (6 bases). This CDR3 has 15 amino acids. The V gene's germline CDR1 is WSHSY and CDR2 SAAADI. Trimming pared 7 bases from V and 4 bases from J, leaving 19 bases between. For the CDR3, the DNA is TGCGCCAGCAACAGGCGGGGGGGCGAGGGCTATGGCTACACCTTC. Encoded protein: CASNRRGGEGYGYTF.

The CDR3 sequence is CATYSGRGNEQFF. In DNA form, the CDR3 reads TGTGCCACTTATAGCGGGAGAGGTAATGAGCAGTTCTTC. This sequence joins TRBV10-3 and TRBJ2-1; 9 nucleotides align to TRBD2. Trimming removed 10 bases from V and 7 bases from J; junction bases left unmatched: 8. Germline CDR1 reads ENHRY; CDR2 reads SYGVKD. The CDR3 runs 13 residues.

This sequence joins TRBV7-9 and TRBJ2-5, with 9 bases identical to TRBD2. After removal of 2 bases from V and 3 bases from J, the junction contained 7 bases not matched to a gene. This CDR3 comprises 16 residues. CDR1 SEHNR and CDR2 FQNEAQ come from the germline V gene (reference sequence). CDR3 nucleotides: TGTGCCAGCAGCTTACACCGGGGCGGGAGGGAAGAGACCCAGTACTTC. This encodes CASSLHRGGREETQYF.

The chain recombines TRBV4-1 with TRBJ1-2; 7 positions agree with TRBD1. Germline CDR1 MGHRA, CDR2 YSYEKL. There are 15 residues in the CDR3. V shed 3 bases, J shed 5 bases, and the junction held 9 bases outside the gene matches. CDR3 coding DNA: TGCGCCAGCAGCCATGATCCAGGGGGAGCTTATGGCTACACCTTC. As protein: CASSHDPGGAYGYTF.

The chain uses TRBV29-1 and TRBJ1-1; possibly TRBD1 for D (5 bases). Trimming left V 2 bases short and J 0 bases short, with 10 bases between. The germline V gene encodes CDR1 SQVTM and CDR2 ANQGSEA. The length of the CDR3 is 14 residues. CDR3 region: CSVESQGLNTEAFF. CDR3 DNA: TGCAGCGTTGAATCCCAGGGTCTGAACACTGAAGCTTTCTTT. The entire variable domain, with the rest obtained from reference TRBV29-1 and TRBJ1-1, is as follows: SAVISQKPSRDICQRGTSLTIQCQVDSQVTMMFWYRQQPGQSLTLIATANQGSEATYESGFVIDKFPISRPNLTFSTLTVSNMSPEDSSIYLCSVESQGLNTEAFFGQGTRLTVV.

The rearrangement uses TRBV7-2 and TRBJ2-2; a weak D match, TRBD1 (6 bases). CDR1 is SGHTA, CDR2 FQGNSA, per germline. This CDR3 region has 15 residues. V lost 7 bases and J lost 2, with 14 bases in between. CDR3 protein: CASTVTGTNTGELFF. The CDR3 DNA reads TGTGCCAGCACCGTAACCGGGACAAACACCGGGGAGCTGTTTTTT.

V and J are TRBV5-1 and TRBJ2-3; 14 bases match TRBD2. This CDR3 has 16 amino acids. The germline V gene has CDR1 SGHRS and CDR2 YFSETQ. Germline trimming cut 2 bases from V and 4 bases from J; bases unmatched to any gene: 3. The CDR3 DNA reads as TGCGCCAGCAGCTTAGGACTAGCGGGAGGCCCAGATACGCAGTATTTT. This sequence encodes CASSLGLAGGPDTQYF.

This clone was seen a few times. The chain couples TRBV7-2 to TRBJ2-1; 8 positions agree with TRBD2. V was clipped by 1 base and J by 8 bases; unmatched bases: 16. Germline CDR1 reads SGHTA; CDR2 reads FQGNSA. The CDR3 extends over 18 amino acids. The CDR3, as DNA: TGTGCCAGCAGCTTAGAGAGGATCGGGAGGGCCGGCTCCTATGAGCAGTTCTTC. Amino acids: CASSLERIGRAGSYEQFF.

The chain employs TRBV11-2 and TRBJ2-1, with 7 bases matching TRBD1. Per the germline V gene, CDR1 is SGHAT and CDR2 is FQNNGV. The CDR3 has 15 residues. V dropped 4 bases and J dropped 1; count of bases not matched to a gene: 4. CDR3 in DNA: TGTGCCAGCAGCTCACGACAGGGTTCCTACAATGAGCAGTTCTTC. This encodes CASSSRQGSYNEQFF.

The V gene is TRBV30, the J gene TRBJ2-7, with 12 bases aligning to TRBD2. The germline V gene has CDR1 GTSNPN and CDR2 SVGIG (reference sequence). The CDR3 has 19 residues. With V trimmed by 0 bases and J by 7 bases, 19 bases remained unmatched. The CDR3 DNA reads TGTGCCTGGAGTGTATTATTCGGACTAGCGGGACAACCGGAGGGGGAGCAGTACTTC. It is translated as CAWSVLFGLAGQPEGEQYF.

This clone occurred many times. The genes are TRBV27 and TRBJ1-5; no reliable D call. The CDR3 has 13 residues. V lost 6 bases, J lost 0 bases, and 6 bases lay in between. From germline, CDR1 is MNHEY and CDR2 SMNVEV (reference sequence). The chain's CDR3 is CASSFYSNQPQHF. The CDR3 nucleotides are TGTGCCAGCAGCTTCTATAGCAATCAGCCCCAGCATTTT.

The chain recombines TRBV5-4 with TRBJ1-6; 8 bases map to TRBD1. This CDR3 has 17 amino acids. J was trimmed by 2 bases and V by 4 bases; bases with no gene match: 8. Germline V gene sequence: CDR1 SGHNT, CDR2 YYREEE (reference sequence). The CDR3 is CASSPDRVDAYNSPLHF. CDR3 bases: TGTGCCAGCAGCCCGGACAGGGTGGACGCCTATAATTCACCCCTCCACTTT.

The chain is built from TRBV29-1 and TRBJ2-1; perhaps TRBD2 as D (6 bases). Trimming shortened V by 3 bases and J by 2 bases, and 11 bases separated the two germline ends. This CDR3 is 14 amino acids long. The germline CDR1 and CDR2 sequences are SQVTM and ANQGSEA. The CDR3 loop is CSVEAGRPYNEQFF. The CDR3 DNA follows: TGCAGCGTTGAGGCGGGACGGCCCTACAATGAGCAGTTCTTC.

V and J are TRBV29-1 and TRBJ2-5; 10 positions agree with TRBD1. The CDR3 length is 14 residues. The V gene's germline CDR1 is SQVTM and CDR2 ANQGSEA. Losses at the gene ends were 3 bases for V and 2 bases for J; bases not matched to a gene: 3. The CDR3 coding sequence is TGCAGCGTTGACGGGACAGGGGAACAAGAGACCCAGTACTTC. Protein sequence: CSVDGTGEQETQYF.

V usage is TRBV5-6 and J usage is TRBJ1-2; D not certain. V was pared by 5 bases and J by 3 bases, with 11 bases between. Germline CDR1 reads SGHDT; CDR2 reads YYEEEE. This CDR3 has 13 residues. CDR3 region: CASSVWLDYGYTF. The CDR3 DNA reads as TGTGCCAGCAGTGTCTGGCTGGACTATGGCTACACCTTC.

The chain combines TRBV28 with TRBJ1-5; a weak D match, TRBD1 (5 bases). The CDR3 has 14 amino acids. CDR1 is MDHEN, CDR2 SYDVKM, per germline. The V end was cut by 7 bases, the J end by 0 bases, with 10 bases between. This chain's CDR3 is CASKIQVSNQPQHF. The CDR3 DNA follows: TGTGCCAGCAAGATACAGGTTAGCAATCAGCCCCAGCATTTT.

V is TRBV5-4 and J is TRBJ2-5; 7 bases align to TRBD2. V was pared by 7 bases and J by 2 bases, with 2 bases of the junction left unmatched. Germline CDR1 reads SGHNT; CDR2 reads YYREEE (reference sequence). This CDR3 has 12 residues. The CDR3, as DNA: TGTGCCAGCTACGGGGGGCAAGAGACCCAGTACTTC. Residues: CASYGGQETQYF.

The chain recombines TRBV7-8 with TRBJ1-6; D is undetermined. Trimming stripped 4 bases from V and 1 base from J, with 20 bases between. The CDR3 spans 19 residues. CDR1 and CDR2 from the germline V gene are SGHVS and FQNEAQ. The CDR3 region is CASSSGGFIGRSYNSPLHF. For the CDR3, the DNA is TGTGCCAGCAGCTCAGGAGGCTTCATCGGACGGTCCTATAATTCACCCCTCCACTTT.

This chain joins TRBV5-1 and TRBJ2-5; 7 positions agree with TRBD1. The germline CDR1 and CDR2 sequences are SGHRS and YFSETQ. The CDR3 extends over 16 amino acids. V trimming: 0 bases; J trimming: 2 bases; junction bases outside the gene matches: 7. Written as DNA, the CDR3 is TGCGCCAGCAGCTTGGGTCCGACAGGGAGACAAGAGACCCAGTACTTC. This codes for CASSLGPTGRQETQYF.

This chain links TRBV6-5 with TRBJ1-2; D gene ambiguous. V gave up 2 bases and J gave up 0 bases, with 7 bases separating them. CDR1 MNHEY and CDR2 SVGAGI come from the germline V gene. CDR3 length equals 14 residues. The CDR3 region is CASSYGRANYGYTF. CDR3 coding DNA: TGTGCCAGCAGTTACGGGCGAGCTAACTATGGCTACACCTTC.

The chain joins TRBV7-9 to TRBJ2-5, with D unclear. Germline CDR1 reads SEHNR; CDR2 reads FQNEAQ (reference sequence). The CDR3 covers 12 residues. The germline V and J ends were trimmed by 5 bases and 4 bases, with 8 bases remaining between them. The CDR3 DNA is TGTGCCAGCAGCCCCGCCGGAGAGACCCAGTACTTC. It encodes CASSPAGETQYF.

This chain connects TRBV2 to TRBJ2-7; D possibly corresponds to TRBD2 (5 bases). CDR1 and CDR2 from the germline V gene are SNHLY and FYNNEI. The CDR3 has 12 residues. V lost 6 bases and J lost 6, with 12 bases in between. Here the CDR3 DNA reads TGTGCCAGCAGCATCAGCCGGGGCGAGCAGTACTTC. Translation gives CASSISRGEQYF.

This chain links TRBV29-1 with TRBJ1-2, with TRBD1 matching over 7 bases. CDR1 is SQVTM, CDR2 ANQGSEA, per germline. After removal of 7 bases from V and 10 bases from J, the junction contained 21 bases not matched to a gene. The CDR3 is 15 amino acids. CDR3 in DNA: TGCAGCGCTCTGGCCGGGACAGAGGAAAAGGGACCCTACACCTTC. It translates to CSALAGTEEKGPYTF. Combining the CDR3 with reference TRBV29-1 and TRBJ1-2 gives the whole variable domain SAVISQKPSRDICQRGTSLTIQCQVDSQVTMMFWYRQQPGQSLTLIATANQGSEATYESGFVIDKFPISRPNLTFSTLTVSNMSPEDSSIYLCSALAGTEEKGPYTFGSGTRLTVV.